These 26 T cell receptor beta chains originate from one sample sequenced in a study of T cell repertoires in cytomegalovirus infection. These receptors are not linked to any known antigen. Via MiXCR, TCRdb re-called the reads, giving one row per CDR3 protein. In the table there are hundreds of thousands of distinct CDR3 sequences, around 30% of which are singletons. Sequencing used cultured PBMCs, obtained from culture after CMV antigen stimulation. The source of these receptors is a human donor in good health (CMV status not recorded). Some clones in this sample may be carry-over from other donors' samples.

In this sample, this clonotype turned up a few times. CDR3 in DNA: TGTGCCAGCAGCGTCCCCCGGCAGGCACCATCCTACGAGCAGTACTTC. Protein: CASSVPRQAPSYEQYF. The chain couples TRBV7-9 to TRBJ2-7, with unresolved D. Trimming cost V 5 bases and J 1 base, with 18 bases left between them. CDR3 length: 16 residues. Germline assignment: CDR1 SEHNR and CDR2 FQNEAQ (reference sequence).

The chain has TRBV7-2 and TRBJ2-1; TRBD2 aligns across 8 bases. J gave up 9 bases and V 1 base, and 11 bases lay outside the gene matches. This CDR3 contains 16 residues. Germline CDR1 SGHTA, CDR2 FQGNSA. The CDR3 protein is CASSLVGPGLGSEQFF. In DNA form, the CDR3 reads TGTGCCAGCAGCTTAGTAGGTCCGGGACTAGGGTCTGAGCAGTTCTTC.

The table lists this clonotype with a few counts. A much larger clone is a single base away; this may be a read error. The chain is built from TRBV7-2 and TRBJ1-1; possible D gene TRBD1, 5 bases. V was trimmed by 3 bases and J by 3 bases, leaving 8 bases between them. This CDR3 contains 13 residues. The germline CDR1 and CDR2 sequences are SGHTA and FQGNSA. The CDR3 loop is CASSFARDTEAFF. The CDR3 DNA follows: TGTGCCAGCAGCTTTGCCAGGGACACTGAAGCTTTCTTT.

This rearrangement joins TRBV19 to TRBJ2-2; possibly TRBD1 for D (6 bases). The ends were cut back, 5 bases at V and 1 base at J, with 11 bases in the middle. Germline values: CDR1 LNHDA, CDR2 SQIVND (reference sequence). The CDR3 has 15 amino acids. CDR3 residues: CASSPLTGNTGELFF. In nucleotides, the CDR3 is TGTGCCAGTAGTCCACTGACAGGGAACACCGGGGAGCTGTTTTTT. Based on the CDR3 plus reference TRBV19 and TRBJ2-2, the full variable domain is DGGITQSPKYLFRKEGQNVTLSCEQNLNHDAMYWYRQDPGQGLRLIYYSQIVNDFQKGDIAEGYSVSREKKESFPLTVTSAQKNPTAFYLCASSPLTGNTGELFFGEGSRLTVL.

This clonotype was seen a handful of times. The V gene is TRBV6-1, the J gene TRBJ1-6; 8 bases line up with TRBD1. Germline V gene data show CDR1 as MNHNS and CDR2 as SASEGT. This CDR3 has 14 amino acids. The V segment lost 6 bases and the J segment 8 bases; nucleotides outside the gene matches: 6. CDR3 sequence (DNA): TGTGCCAGCAGGACAGGGGCTCGGGATTCACCCCTCCACTTT. It translates to CASRTGARDSPLHF.

This clonotype was counted many times. The chain is built from TRBV11-2 and TRBJ2-1, with 9 bases matching TRBD2. This CDR3 is 16 amino acids long. Germline CDR1 is SGHAT and CDR2 is FQNNGV. V dropped 4 bases and J dropped 3; count of bases not matched to a gene: 7. CDR3 in amino acids: CASSSFSGRVYNEQFF. CDR3 bases: TGTGCCAGCAGCTCTTTTAGCGGGAGAGTCTACAATGAGCAGTTCTTC.

The chain recombines TRBV12-3 or TRBV12-4 with TRBJ2-7, with 12 bases that match TRBD2. V lost 7 bases, J lost 2 bases, and 9 bases stayed unmatched. The CDR3 extends over 16 amino acids. CDR3 nucleotide sequence: TGTGCCAGCACCTTGGGGACTAGCGGGTTCACCTACGAGCAGTACTTC. It encodes CASTLGTSGFTYEQYF.

This clonotype has ten or more counts. This chain connects TRBV7-3 to TRBJ2-7, with TRBD1 as a possible D gene (6 bases). The CDR3 has 15 residues. Trimming stripped 5 bases from V and 6 bases from J, with 20 bases between. Germline CDR1 is SGHTA and CDR2 is FQGTGA. CDR3 residues: CASSKDSLITAEQYF. In DNA form, the CDR3 reads TGTGCCAGCAGCAAGGACAGTCTAATAACGGCCGAGCAGTACTTC.

In its sample, this clonotype was seen a few times. V usage is TRBV14 and J usage is TRBJ2-1; D remains ambiguous. The CDR3 is 13 residues long. Germline V gives CDR1 SGHDN, CDR2 FVKESK. Deletions cut 0 bases from V and 4 bases from J, with 4 bases between. In DNA, the CDR3 is TGTGCCAGCAGCCAAGATTTTTACAATGAGCAGTTCTTC. Amino acids: CASSQDFYNEQFF.

This clonotype was detected ten times or more. This chain joins TRBV7-2 and TRBJ2-2; D is ambiguous. The CDR3 length is 14 residues. Between the trimmed V and J ends, which lost 5 bases and 10 bases, there was a span of 17 bases. CDR1 SGHTA and CDR2 FQGNSA come from the germline V gene. In nucleotides, the CDR3 is TGTGCCAGCAGCCCTCCATTGCCTTCGGAGGAGCTGTTTTTT. This sequence encodes CASSPPLPSEELFF.

The count of this clonotype is one. The rearrangement links TRBV19 to TRBJ2-7; D perhaps matches TRBD1 (5 bases). The CDR3 extends over 15 amino acids. Trimming removed 2 bases from V and 0 bases from J, with 11 bases in between. Germline values: CDR1 LNHDA, CDR2 SQIVND (reference sequence). The chain's CDR3 is CASSIMTESSYEQYV. CDR3 coding DNA: TGTGCCAGTAGTATAATGACAGAGTCCTCCTACGAGCAGTACGTC.

This clonotype has a handful of counts. The chain uses TRBV12-3 or TRBV12-4 and TRBJ1-1; no firm D call. CDR3 length: 12 amino acids. The ends were cut back, 10 bases at V and 5 bases at J, with 14 bases in the middle. CDR3 amino acids: CATRTGGTEAFF. Here the CDR3 DNA reads TGTGCCACTCGGACGGGAGGGACTGAAGCTTTCTTT.

This chain uses TRBV7-2 with TRBJ2-1; D may be TRBD2 (6 bases). The CDR3 consists of 13 residues. Trimming removed 5 bases at V and 12 bases at J, with 17 bases between. CDR1 SGHTA and CDR2 FQGNSA come from the germline V gene. This CDR3 is CASSPLGGGVQFF. The CDR3, as DNA: TGTGCCAGCAGCCCCCTGGGGGGAGGTGTGCAGTTCTTC.

The chain joins TRBV10-3 to TRBJ1-2; 7 nucleotides line up with TRBD1. V was clipped by 7 bases and J by 0 bases; unmatched bases: 8. Germline-derived CDR1 and CDR2 are ENHRY and SYGVKD. The CDR3 runs to 15 residues. The CDR3 loop reads CAITDRVEANYGYTF. Written as DNA, the CDR3 is TGTGCCATCACCGACAGGGTGGAAGCTAACTATGGCTACACCTTC.

This clonotype was observed a handful of times. V gene TRBV20-1 combines with J gene TRBJ2-2, with D maybe TRBD2 (5 bases). The germline CDR1 and CDR2 sequences are DFQATT and SNEGSKA (reference sequence). The CDR3 loop spans 15 amino acids. Trimming shortened V by 3 bases and J by 1 base, and 12 bases separated the two germline ends. The CDR3 sequence: CSARALAQNTGELFF. CDR3 sequence (DNA): TGCAGTGCTAGGGCCCTAGCACAGAACACCGGGGAGCTGTTTTTT.

The chain employs TRBV30 and TRBJ2-3; D may match TRBD1 or TRBD2 (7 bases each). The CDR3 is made up of 18 amino acids. Trimming cost V 0 bases and J 6 bases, with 25 bases left between them. Germline CDR1 and CDR2: GTSNPN and SVGIG (reference sequence). This CDR3 is CAWSVAGGGGDVRDTQYF. The CDR3 DNA reads as TGTGCCTGGAGTGTGGCCGGGGGAGGGGGCGACGTCCGGGATACGCAGTATTTT.

This clonotype has ten or more counts. This chain joins TRBV4-1 and TRBJ2-3; 12 bases are shared with TRBD2. Looked up from germline, CDR1 is MGHRA and CDR2 is YSYEKL. V lost 1 base to trimming and J lost 5 bases; unmatched junction nucleotides: 4. This CDR3 region has 16 residues. For the CDR3, the DNA is TGCGCCAGCAGCCAAGTCCTAGCGGGAGGGAGAGATACGCAGTATTTT. This sequence encodes CASSQVLAGGRDTQYF.

Many counts were recorded for this clonotype. V is TRBV7-6 and J is TRBJ2-3, with 7 positions matching TRBD2. With 4 bases clipped from V and 1 base from J, the junction kept 8 bases outside the gene matches. Per the germline V gene, CDR1 is SGHVS and CDR2 is FNYEAQ. This CDR3 spans 16 amino acids. CDR3 sequence: CASSSGVAGRTDTQYF. The CDR3, as DNA: TGTGCCAGCAGCTCGGGCGTAGCGGGCCGCACAGATACGCAGTATTTT.

The chain has TRBV6-2 or TRBV6-3 and TRBJ2-1, with 11 bases matching TRBD2. CDR1 and CDR2 (germline): MNHEY, SVGEGT. V was clipped by 6 bases and J by 7 bases; unmatched bases: 5. The CDR3 runs to 14 residues. The CDR3 reads CASRTSGSMNEQFF. The CDR3 DNA sequence: TGTGCCAGCAGAACTAGCGGGAGTATGAATGAGCAGTTCTTC.

As DNA, the CDR3 is TGTGCCAGCAGCTTACGACGGGAGGTTGATACGCAGTATTTT. Translated: CASSLRREVDTQYF. The chain couples TRBV7-2 to TRBJ2-3, with 7 bases aligning to TRBD2. Germline V gene sequence: CDR1 SGHTA, CDR2 FQGNSA. Unmatched junction bases numbered 5, after V lost 2 bases and J lost 6 bases. There are 14 residues in the CDR3.

This clonotype was observed a handful of times. This chain connects TRBV12-3 or TRBV12-4 to TRBJ1-2; D ambiguous. The V and J ends lost 5 bases and 0 bases respectively, with 13 bases between them. The CDR3 is 15 amino acids. Here the CDR3 reads CASSQTELTNYGYTF. CDR3 sequence (DNA): TGTGCCAGCAGTCAAACAGAGCTCACTAACTATGGCTACACCTTC.

V gene TRBV6-2 or TRBV6-3 combines with J gene TRBJ2-1; weak D call: TRBD1 (5 bases). The V end was cut by 8 bases, the J end by 1 base, with 12 bases between. Per the germline V gene, CDR1 is MNHEY and CDR2 is SVGEGT. CDR3 length: 14 amino acids. In nucleotides, the CDR3 is TGTGCCAGCTCCTGGACAAAGTCCTACAATGAGCAGTTCTTC. Its translation is CASSWTKSYNEQFF.

This rearrangement joins TRBV20-1 to TRBJ2-1; the D is unclear. The CDR3 length is 14 residues. The V and J ends lost 5 bases and 0 bases respectively, with 11 bases between them. Germline CDR1 and CDR2: DFQATT and SNEGSKA (reference sequence). DNA for the CDR3: TGCAGTGCTCCGGACGTCAGCTCCTACAATGAGCAGTTCTTC. The encoded protein is CSAPDVSSYNEQFF.

J is TRBJ2-1 and V is TRBV27, with 12 positions matching TRBD2. The CDR3 covers 19 residues. V gave up 5 bases and J gave up 5 bases; unmatched junction bases: 16. Germline loops: CDR1 MNHEY, CDR2 SMNVEV (reference sequence). CDR3 residues: CASSRELAGGSRLNNEQFF. The CDR3 DNA reads as TGTGCCAGCAGTAGGGAACTAGCGGGAGGTTCGCGGTTGAACAATGAGCAGTTCTTC.

The V gene is TRBV6-2 or TRBV6-3, the J gene TRBJ2-7; 8 bases match TRBD2. CDR1 and CDR2 from the germline V gene are MNHEY and SVGEGT. Trimming at V came to 5 bases and at J to 3 bases, leaving 9 bases not matched to a gene. The CDR3 is made up of 15 amino acids. CDR3 amino acids: CASSETGLAGYEQYV. CDR3 bases: TGTGCCAGCAGTGAGACTGGACTAGCAGGCTACGAGCAGTACGTC.

The rearrangement uses TRBV4-1 and TRBJ2-1, with 8 bases fitting TRBD2. This CDR3 spans 17 amino acids. V was pared by 1 base and J by 7 bases, with 12 bases of the junction left unmatched. CDR1 MGHRA and CDR2 YSYEKL come from the germline V gene. CDR3 region: CASSQGHAGGVRNEQFF. The CDR3 DNA sequence: TGCGCCAGCAGCCAAGGCCATGCGGGAGGCGTCAGGAATGAGCAGTTCTTC.